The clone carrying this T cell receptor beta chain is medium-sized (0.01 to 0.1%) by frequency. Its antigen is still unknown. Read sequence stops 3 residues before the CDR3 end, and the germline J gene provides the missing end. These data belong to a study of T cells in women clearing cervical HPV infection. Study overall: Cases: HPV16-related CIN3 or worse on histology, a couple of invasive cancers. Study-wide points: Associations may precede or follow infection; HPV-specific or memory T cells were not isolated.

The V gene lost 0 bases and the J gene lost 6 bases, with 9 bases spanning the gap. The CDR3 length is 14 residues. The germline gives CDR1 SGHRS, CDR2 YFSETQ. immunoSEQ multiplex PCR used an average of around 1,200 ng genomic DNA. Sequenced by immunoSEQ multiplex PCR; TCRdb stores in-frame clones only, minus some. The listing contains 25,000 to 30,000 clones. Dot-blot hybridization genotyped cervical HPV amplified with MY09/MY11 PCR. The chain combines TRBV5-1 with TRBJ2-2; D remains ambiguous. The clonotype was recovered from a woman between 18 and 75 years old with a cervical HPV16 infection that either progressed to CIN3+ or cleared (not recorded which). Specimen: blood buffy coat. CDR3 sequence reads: CASSLAISAGELFF. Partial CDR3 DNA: TGCGCCAGCAGCTTGGCCATAAGCGCCGGGGAG.